These T cell receptor beta chains were read from a single sample in a study of blood T cell repertoires in COVID-19. The repertoire was sequenced with immunoSEQ multiplex PCR; TCRdb's copy has only in-frame clones and lacks some. The sample has under 250,000 clones; roughly 77% are singletons. The specimen sequenced was peripheral blood. The receptors were gathered from a middle-aged woman with COVID-19, enrolled during active disease. CDR3s include the opening cysteine and the closing phenylalanine or tryptophan. A D gene is named only where the DNA matches it firmly. Size values are once, few and many counts, or a class for expanded clones, and some rows have none.

TRBV27	NA	NA	TRBJ1-6	CASRKGGQYNSPLHF	TGTGCCAGCAGAAAGGGCGGGCAGTATAATTCACCCCTCCACTTT
TRBV10-3	NA	TRBD1	TRBJ1-2	CAISESKGANYGYTF	TGTGCCATCAGTGAGTCAAAGGGGGCGAACTATGGCTACACCTTC
TRBV6-4	NA	NA	TRBJ2-6	CASSLSGANVLTF	TGTGCCAGCAGCCTCTCTGGGGCCAACGTCCTGACTTTC
TRBV6-5	NA	NA	TRBJ1-4	CASRLYQGVDEKLFF	TGTGCCAGCAGGCTCTATCAGGGCGTGGATGAAAAACTGTTTTTT
TRBV6-5	NA	TRBD1	TRBJ2-7	CASSYRQGAYEQYF	TGTGCCAGCAGTTACCGACAGGGGGCGTACGAGCAGTACTTC
TRBV6-6	NA	TRBD1	TRBJ1-1	CASSQGQGAYTNTEAFF	TGTGCCAGCAGTCAGGGACAGGGGGCGTATACGAACACTGAAGCTTTCTTT
TRBV21-1	once	NA	TRBJ2-1	CASSIQRELWAYNEQFF	TGTGCCAGCAGCATTCAGAGGGAACTATGGGCATACAATGAGCAGTTCTTC
TRBV9	NA	NA	TRBJ2-3	CASSRGDTQYF	TGTGCCAGCAGCCGGGGGGATACGCAGTATTTT
TRBV5-6	many	TRBD1	TRBJ1-2	CASSFDLTGGYGYTF	TGTGCCAGCAGCTTCGACTTAACAGGGGGCTATGGCTACACCTTC
TRBV7-9	NA	NA	TRBJ1-1	CASSLGTLNTEAFF	TGTGCCAGCAGCTTGGGGACATTGAACACTGAAGCTTTCTTT
TRBV30	NA	NA	TRBJ1-6	CAWSPRVSPLHF	TGTGCCTGGAGTCCCAGGGTTTCACCCCTCCACTTT
TRBV25-1	NA	TRBD1	TRBJ1-4	CASSDAGTGDEKLFF	TGTGCCAGCAGTGACGCCGGGACAGGGGACGAAAAACTGTTTTTT
TRBV9	NA	TRBD1	TRBJ2-4	CASSATGALAKNIQYF	TGTGCCAGCAGCGCCACAGGGGCACTAGCCAAAAACATTCAGTACTTC
TRBV6-1	NA	TRBD2	TRBJ2-1	CASSETSGRARFF	TGTGCCAGCAGTGAAACTAGCGGGAGGGCACGGTTCTTC
TRBV24-1	NA	TRBD2	TRBJ2-2	CATQGTSGSTGELFF	TGTGCCACCCAAGGAACTAGCGGGAGTACCGGGGAGCTGTTTTTT
TRBV27	NA	TRBD1	TRBJ1-4	CASSFSGGNEKLFF	TGTGCCAGCAGTTTTTCAGGGGGTAATGAAAAACTGTTTTTT
TRBV20-1	NA	NA	TRBJ1-2	CSALGGEGYTF	TGCAGTGCCCTGGGGGGGGAAGGCTACACCTTC
TRBV5-5	NA	TRBD2	TRBJ2-1	CASSPGLAVYNEQFF	TGTGCCAGCAGCCCGGGACTAGCGGTTTACAATGAGCAGTTCTTC
TRBV7-8	NA	NA	TRBJ1-5	CASSLTDNQPQHF	TGTGCCAGCAGCTTGACAGACAATCAGCCCCAGCATTTT
TRBV30	NA	NA	TRBJ2-1	CAWTGYDNEQFF	TGTGCCTGGACAGGGTATGACAATGAGCAGTTCTTC
TRBV7-2	once	NA	TRBJ2-1	CASSLVFSEGNEQFF	TGTGCCAGCAGCTTAGTCTTCAGCGAGGGCAATGAGCAGTTCTTC
TRBV19	NA	NA	TRBJ1-5	CASSIGTGQPQHF	TGTGCCAGTAGTATAGGAACAGGTCAGCCCCAGCATTTT
TRBV7-2	NA	TRBD1	TRBJ2-5	CASSPITGGLETQYF	TGTGCCAGCAGCCCGATAACAGGGGGCTTGGAGACCCAGTACTTC
TRBV9	NA	NA	TRBJ1-3	CASSEQPSGNTIYF	TGTGCCAGCAGCGAACAGCCCTCTGGAAACACCATATATTTT
TRBV30	NA	TRBD1	TRBJ2-5	CAWSRGRRETQYF	TGTGCCTGGAGCAGGGGGCGGAGAGAGACCCAGTACTTC
TRBV18	NA	TRBD1	TRBJ2-7	CASSPRQGEEEQYF	TGTGCCAGCTCACCACGACAGGGAGAAGAGGAGCAGTACTTC
TRBV25-1	NA	NA	TRBJ1-5	CASSRTADQPQHF	TGTGCCAGCAGTAGGACAGCTGATCAGCCCCAGCATTTT
TRBV5-6	NA	TRBD2	TRBJ2-2	CASSSGLAGTGELFF	TGTGCCAGCAGCTCCGGACTAGCGGGCACCGGGGAGCTGTTTTTT
TRBV14	NA	TRBD1	TRBJ1-2	CASSPANRGGYTF	TGTGCCAGCAGCCCAGCAAACAGGGGTGGCTACACCTTC
TRBV10-1	NA	NA	TRBJ1-5	CASSKVGRNQPQHF	TGCGCCAGCAGTAAGGTTGGGAGAAATCAGCCCCAGCATTTT
TRBV29-1	NA	TRBD1	TRBJ2-1	CSVGYRDRVDNEQFF	TGCAGCGTTGGGTATCGGGACAGGGTAGACAATGAGCAGTTCTTC
TRBV6-2/TRBV6-3	NA	NA	TRBJ1-5	CASSQLGQINQPQHF	TGTGCCAGCAGCCAACTTGGACAGATCAATCAGCCCCAGCATTTT
TRBV25-1	NA	TRBD2	TRBJ2-1	CASSAGSGTSGYNEQFF	TGTGCCAGCAGTGCGGGCTCCGGGACTAGCGGATACAATGAGCAGTTCTTC
TRBV5-6	NA	NA	TRBJ1-1	CASSPGTDSWGNTEAFF	TGTGCCAGCAGCCCTGGCACCGACAGTTGGGGGAACACTGAAGCTTTCTTT
TRBV2	NA	NA	TRBJ1-2	CASSEQGFLSGYTF	TGTGCCAGCAGTGAACAGGGGTTCCTTTCTGGCTACACCTTC
TRBV7-3	NA	TRBD1	TRBJ2-2	CASSLDSQGANTGELFF	TGTGCCAGCAGCCTCGACTCACAGGGGGCGAACACCGGGGAGCTGTTTTTT
TRBV5-1	NA	TRBD1	TRBJ2-1	CASSWSRDRAYNEQFF	TGCGCCAGCAGCTGGTCCCGGGACAGGGCCTACAATGAGCAGTTCTTC
TRBV2	NA	TRBD2	TRBJ2-1	CASRGLAGYNEQFF	TGTGCCAGCAGAGGACTAGCGGGATACAATGAGCAGTTCTTC
TRBV29-1	NA	NA	TRBJ1-3	CSARDTSGNTIYF	TGCAGCGCTCGGGACACCTCTGGAAACACCATATATTTT
TRBV6-5	NA	NA	TRBJ1-4	CASSLERNEKLFF	TGTGCCAGCAGCCTTGAGAGGAATGAAAAACTGTTTTTT
TRBV30	NA	NA	TRBJ1-5	CAFSGGVNLNQPQHF	TGTGCCTTCTCGGGGGGAGTAAACCTGAATCAGCCCCAGCATTTT